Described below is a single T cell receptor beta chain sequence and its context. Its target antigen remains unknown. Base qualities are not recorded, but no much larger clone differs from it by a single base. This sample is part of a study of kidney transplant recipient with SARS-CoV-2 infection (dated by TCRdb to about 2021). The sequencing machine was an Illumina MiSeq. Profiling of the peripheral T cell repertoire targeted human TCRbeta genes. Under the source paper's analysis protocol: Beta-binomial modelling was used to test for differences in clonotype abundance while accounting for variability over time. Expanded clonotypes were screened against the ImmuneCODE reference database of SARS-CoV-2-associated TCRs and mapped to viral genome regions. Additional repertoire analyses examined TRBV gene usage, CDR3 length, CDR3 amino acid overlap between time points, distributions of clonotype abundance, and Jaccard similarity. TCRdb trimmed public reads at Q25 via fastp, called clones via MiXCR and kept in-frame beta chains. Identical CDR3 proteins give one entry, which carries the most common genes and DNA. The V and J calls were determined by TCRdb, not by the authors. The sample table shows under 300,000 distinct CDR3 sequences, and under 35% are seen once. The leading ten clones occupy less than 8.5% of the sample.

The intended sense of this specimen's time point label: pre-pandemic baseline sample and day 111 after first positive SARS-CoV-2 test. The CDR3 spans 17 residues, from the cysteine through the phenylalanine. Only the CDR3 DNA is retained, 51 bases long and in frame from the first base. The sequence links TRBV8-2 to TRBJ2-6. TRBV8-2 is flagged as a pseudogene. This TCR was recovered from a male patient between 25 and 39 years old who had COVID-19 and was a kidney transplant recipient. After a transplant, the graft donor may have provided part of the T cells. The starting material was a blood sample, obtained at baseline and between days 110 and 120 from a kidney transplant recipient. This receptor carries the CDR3 CGALIRITQSRANVLTF. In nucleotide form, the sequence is TGTGGCGCGCTTATCAGGATAACGCAAAGTCGGGCCAACGTCCTGACTTTC.